These T cell receptor beta chains were read from a single sample in a study of shared clonotypes between healthy human individuals. Measured with immunoSEQ multiplex PCR; TCRdb has only the in-frame clones, and not every one. Of roughly 700,000 clones in the sample, about 74% were seen once. The material sequenced was memory CD4+ T cells sorted from blood. The source of these receptors is a woman between 25 and 40 years old in good health. The CDR3 runs from the conserved cysteine through the conserved F or W. The D gene is left open where the match is weak. Rows give clone size only sometimes, using once, few, many, or a class for an expanded clone.

TRBJ1-3 | TRBV6-1 | NA | NA | TGTGCCAGCGGAAAAGGGACACTCTCTGGAAACACCATATATTTT | CASGKGTLSGNTIYF
TRBJ2-6 | TRBV7-3 | NA | NA | TGTGCCAGCAGCTATACAGGGATCTCTGGGGCCAACGTCCTGACTTTC | CASSYTGISGANVLTF
TRBJ1-5 | TRBV7-2 | NA | NA | TGTGCCAGCAGCTTAGGTTGGGGGGCTGGTCAGCCCCAGCATTTT | CASSLGWGAGQPQHF
TRBJ2-6 | TRBV27 | NA | NA | TGTGCCAGCAGTCGGGATAACTCTGGGGCCAACGTCCTGACTTTC | CASSRDNSGANVLTF
TRBJ1-5 | TRBV19 | NA | TRBD1 | TGTGCCAGTACCGACACGGGGACAGGGGGCGGTCAGCCCCAGCATTTT | CASTDTGTGGGQPQHF
TRBJ2-5 | TRBV6-1 | NA | NA | TGTGCCAGCAGAAACGAAGGACTTGCCCAAGAGACCCAGTACTTC | CASRNEGLAQETQYF
TRBJ1-3 | TRBV6-6 | NA | TRBD1 | TGTGCCAGCAGTTACGAAATGACAGGGGATGGAAACACCATATATTTT | CASSYEMTGDGNTIYF
TRBJ1-4 | TRBV27 | NA | NA | TGTGCCAGCAGTCCCTCCCGGGGGGCTAATTGGGAGGAAAAACTGTTTTTT | CASSPSRGANWEEKLFF
TRBJ2-7 | TRBV10-3 | NA | TRBD1 | TGTGCCATCAGTGAGGGACAGGGGGTCCACGAGCAGTACTTC | CAISEGQGVHEQYF
TRBJ1-5 | TRBV10-3 | NA | TRBD1 | TGTGCCATCAGAGGACAGGAGGATCAGCCCCAGCATTTT | CAIRGQEDQPQHF
TRBJ2-5 | TRBV6-6 | NA | TRBD2 | TGTGCCAGCAGACAAACGAGCGGGGCCCAAGAGACCCAGTACTTC | CASRQTSGAQETQYF
TRBJ2-7 | TRBV28 | NA | NA | TGTGCCAGCAGTTTAGCAGTTTCTACCTACGAGCAGTACTTC | CASSLAVSTYEQYF
TRBJ2-3 | TRBV28 | NA | NA | TGTGCCACCCGAAGGTCTGCTAGCACAGATACGCAGTATTTT | CATRRSASTDTQYF
TRBJ2-1 | TRBV11-2 | NA | TRBD2 | TGTGCCAGCAGTTTTATAGCGGGCCAACGCTCCAATGAGCAGTTCTTC | CASSFIAGQRSNEQFF
TRBJ1-6 | TRBV2 | once | TRBD1 | TGTGCCAGCAGTCAAACAGGGGGCGATAATTCACCCCTCCACTTT | CASSQTGGDNSPLHF
TRBJ2-1 | TRBV4-2 | NA | TRBD2 | TGTGCCAGCAGCCAAGTGCGGGAGGGCCTCAATGAGCAGTTCTTC | CASSQVREGLNEQFF
TRBJ1-1 | TRBV14 | NA | TRBD1 | TGTGCCAGCAGCCAAGGAGGGACAGGGGGCATTGAAGCTTTCTTT | CASSQGGTGGIEAFF
TRBJ2-1 | TRBV7-7 | NA | TRBD2 | TGTGCCAGCAGCTTAGCGGGAGGGCCATTGTATGAGCAGTTCTTC | CASSLAGGPLYEQFF
TRBJ2-7 | TRBV11-2 | NA | NA | TGTGCCAGCAGCCCCTACACAGGGTACGACGAGCAGTACTTC | CASSPYTGYDEQYF
TRBJ2-7 | TRBV28 | few | NA | TGTGCCCTCCCGGGGGACATGGAAGACTTTCCTGAAAACGAGCAGTACTTC | CALPGDMEDFPENEQYF
TRBJ2-1 | TRBV30 | NA | NA | TGTGCCTGGAATCAGGGCCTCTACAATGAGCAGTTCTTC | CAWNQGLYNEQFF
TRBJ1-1 | TRBV19 | NA | TRBD1 | TGTGCCAGTAGTATAGGAGAGACAGGGGCCACTGAAGCTTTCTTT | CASSIGETGATEAFF
TRBJ2-3 | TRBV2 | NA | NA | TGTGCCAGCAGTGAATGGTACTCCCGCATGGGTACGCAGTATTTT | CASSEWYSRMGTQYF
TRBJ1-2 | TRBV2 | few | NA | TGTGCCAGCAGGAGACAGGAACGGATGTATGGCTACACCTTC | CASRRQERMYGYTF
TRBJ1-1 | TRBV30 | few | NA | TGTGCCTGGAAAAGGGGGACGGCCACTGAAGCTTTCTTT | CAWKRGTATEAFF
TRBJ2-1 | TRBV14 | NA | NA | TGTGCCAGCAGCCAACGGACAACCTACAATGAGCAGTTCTTC | CASSQRTTYNEQFF
TRBJ2-7 | TRBV28 | NA | NA | TGTGCCAGCAGTTTTGCAACAATCTTAGGCCTCTACGAGCAGTACTTC | CASSFATILGLYEQYF
TRBJ1-1 | TRBV28 | NA | NA | TGTGCCAGCAGTTTTTTCGGGGCGGACACTGAAGCTTTCTTT | CASSFFGADTEAFF
TRBJ2-7 | TRBV28 | NA | TRBD2 | TGTGCCAGCAGTTTTGCGGGAGGATCCTACGAGCAGTACTTC | CASSFAGGSYEQYF
TRBJ2-7 | TRBV4-1 | once | TRBD1 | TGCGCCAGCAGCCAAGCCCCAGGACAGGGGTCCTACGAGCAGTACTTC | CASSQAPGQGSYEQYF
TRBJ1-6 | TRBV6-5 | NA | NA | TGTGCCAGCTCGATGGGGCAGATTAATTCACCCCTCCACTTT | CASSMGQINSPLHF
TRBJ1-1 | TRBV19 | many | NA | TGTGCCAGTAGTATCGAGGGGTTGAACACTGAAGCTTTCTTT | CASSIEGLNTEAFF
TRBJ1-3 | TRBV19 | few | NA | TGTGCCAGCGGGACTGAAGGAAACACCATATATTTT | CASGTEGNTIYF
TRBJ1-1 | TRBV9 | few | TRBD1 | TGTGCCAGCAGCCCCCAAATGGGACAGACAAACACTGAAGCTTTCTTT | CASSPQMGQTNTEAFF
TRBJ1-1 | TRBV28 | NA | TRBD1 | TGTGCCAGCAGTACACCGGGACAGTCGAAGAACACTGAAGCTTTCTTT | CASSTPGQSKNTEAFF
TRBJ2-7 | TRBV7-9 | NA | NA | TGTGCCAGCAGCTTAGGGACAGCCGGAGGCTACGAGCAGTACTTC | CASSLGTAGGYEQYF